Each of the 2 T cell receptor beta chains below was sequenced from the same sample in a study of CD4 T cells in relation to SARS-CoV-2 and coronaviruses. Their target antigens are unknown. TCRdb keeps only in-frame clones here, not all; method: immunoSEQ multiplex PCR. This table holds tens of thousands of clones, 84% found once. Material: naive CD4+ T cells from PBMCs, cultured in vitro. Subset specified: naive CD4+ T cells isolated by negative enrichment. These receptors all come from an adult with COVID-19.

CDR3 loop: CASSSPSAGETQYF. The CDR3, as DNA: TGTGCCAGCAGCTCCCCCTCGGCGGGAGAGACCCAGTACTTC. The V call is TRBV5-6, the J call TRBJ2-5; TRBD2 might be the D (5 bases). Trimming cost V 3 bases and J 4 bases, with 13 bases left between them. Germline values: CDR1 SGHDT, CDR2 YYEEEE. The CDR3 is 14 residues long. Filled out from reference TRBV5-6 and TRBJ2-5, the complete variable domain reads DAGVTQSPTHLIKTRGQQVTLRCSPKSGHDTVSWYQQALGQGPQFIFQYYEEEERQRGNFPDRFSGHQFPNYSSELNVNALLLGDSALYLCASSSPSAGETQYFGPGTRLLVL.

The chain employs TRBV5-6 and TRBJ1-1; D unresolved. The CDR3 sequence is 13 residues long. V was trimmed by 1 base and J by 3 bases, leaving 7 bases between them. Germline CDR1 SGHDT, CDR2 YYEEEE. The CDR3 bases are TGTGCCAGCAGCTTGCAGCGATACACTGAAGCTTTCTTT. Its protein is CASSLQRYTEAFF.